One sample yielded the 20 T cell receptor beta chains listed below, sequenced in a study of cytomegalovirus exposure and HLA in healthy donors. The PCR had 60 Vbeta and 13 Jbeta primers. Clones were read by immunoSEQ multiplex PCR, and TCRdb kept only the in-frame ones, dropping some. The table records around 190,000 clones, about 10% of them present only once. Sequenced sample: PBMCs. The receptors derive from a woman in her 30s in good health and CMV-seropositive.

This clone was observed a handful of times. This rearrangement joins TRBV14 to TRBJ2-1; tentative D call: TRBD2 (5 bases). Germline V gives CDR1 SGHDN, CDR2 FVKESK. CDR3 size: 13 residues. Trimming cost V 0 bases and J 12 bases, with 12 bases left between them. CDR3 region: CASSQDLRGWQFF. CDR3 DNA: TGTGCCAGCAGCCAAGATTTAAGAGGGTGGCAGTTCTTC. The whole variable domain, remainder taken from reference TRBV14 and TRBJ2-1, is EAGVTQFPSHSVIEKGQTVTLRCDPISGHDNLYWYRRVMGKEIKFLLHFVKESKQDESGMPNNRFLAERTGGTYSTLKVQPAELEDSGVYFCASSQDLRGWQFFGPGTRLTVL.

The V and J genes are TRBV19 and TRBJ2-1; maybe TRBD1 (5 bases). This CDR3 is built from 12 residues. CDR1 LNHDA and CDR2 SQIVND come from the germline V gene (reference sequence). V lost 4 bases to trimming and J lost 10 bases, with 11 bases between them. This CDR3 is CASSRGPQEQFF. CDR3 in DNA: TGTGCCAGTAGTAGGGGCCCGCAGGAGCAGTTCTTC.

This clone occurred a few times. The chain links TRBV27 to TRBJ2-3, with 7 bases fitting TRBD2. J gave up 2 bases and V 9 bases, and 14 bases lay outside the gene matches. CDR3 length: 16 amino acids. Germline V gives CDR1 MNHEY, CDR2 SMNVEV (reference sequence). The CDR3 here is CASFPLGGLNTDTQYF. The CDR3 nucleotides read TGTGCCAGTTTTCCTCTCGGGGGACTAAACACAGATACGCAGTATTTT.

V gene TRBV2 combines with J gene TRBJ2-3, with D maybe TRBD2 (6 bases). The CDR3 spans 17 residues. V was cut by 2 bases and J by 2 bases, with 17 bases left in between. CDR1 and CDR2 (germline): SNHLY, FYNNEI. As DNA, the CDR3 is TGTGCCAGCAGTGAAACTCTGGGAGGTAGAGTCACAGATACGCAGTATTTT. This codes for CASSETLGGRVTDTQYF.

V is TRBV7-8 and J is TRBJ1-3; D is undetermined. In germline, CDR1 is SGHVS, CDR2 FQNEAQ. V was trimmed by 5 bases and J by 0 bases, leaving 5 bases between them. The CDR3 loop spans 13 amino acids. CDR3 nucleotides: TGTGCCAGCAGCCAGAACTCTGGAAACACCATATATTTT. Translating it yields CASSQNSGNTIYF.

This clone showed up just a few times. The CDR3 DNA follows: TGTGCCATCAGGTCGACAGGAATCGGAGAATACGAGCAGTACTTC. Translating gives CAIRSTGIGEYEQYF. This rearrangement joins TRBV10-3 to TRBJ2-7, with D perhaps matching TRBD1 (6 bases). Germline V lookup: CDR1 ENHRY, CDR2 SYGVKD. The V and J ends lost 6 bases and 4 bases respectively, with 19 bases between them. The CDR3 totals 15 residues.

V and J are TRBV5-1 and TRBJ2-5, with D possibly TRBD2 on 6 matching bases. The end of the DNA is better explained by TRBJ2-7, so the J call may be wrong. The germline V gene encodes CDR1 SGHRS and CDR2 YFSETQ. The CDR3 is 18 amino acids. The CDR3 DNA follows: TGCGCCAGCAGCTTGTTTTCCGCCGTAGCGGTGGACTACTACGAGCAGTACTTC. As protein: CASSLFSAVAVDYYEQYF.

This chain connects TRBV13 to TRBJ2-7; 7 bases agree with TRBD1. The CDR3 spans 14 residues. Germline loops: CDR1 PRHDT, CDR2 FYEKMQ (reference sequence). V dropped 5 bases and J dropped 2; count of bases not matched to a gene: 6. The CDR3 reads CASSGGQTAYEQYF. The CDR3 DNA reads TGTGCCAGCAGCGGGGGACAGACAGCCTACGAGCAGTACTTC.

The rearrangement links TRBV9 to TRBJ2-7; maybe TRBD2 (5 bases). Per the germline V gene, CDR1 is SGDLS and CDR2 is YYNGEE. Trimming cost V 4 bases and J 2 bases, with 10 bases left between them. This CDR3 contains 13 residues. In DNA, the CDR3 is TGTGCCAGCAGCCGCGGACTGGCCTACGAGCAGTACTTC. The encoded protein is CASSRGLAYEQYF.

The V gene is TRBV29-1, the J gene TRBJ2-1; 7 bases match TRBD1. V shed 1 base and J 4 bases; nucleotides not matched to a gene: 7. The CDR3 extends over 15 amino acids. Germline V CDR1 and CDR2: SQVTM, ANQGSEA. CDR3 amino acids: CSVEGGGQMYNEQFF. The CDR3 nucleotides read TGCAGCGTTGAAGGAGGGGGACAGATGTACAATGAGCAGTTCTTC.

The CDR3 loop reads CASSSPGGGAYNEQFF. In DNA form, the CDR3 reads TGTGCCAGCAGCTCACCGGGGGGCGGGGCTTACAATGAGCAGTTCTTC. The rearrangement joins TRBV5-4 to TRBJ2-1; possibly TRBD2 for D (7 bases). The CDR3 consists of 16 residues. Germline CDR1 is SGHNT and CDR2 is YYREEE (reference sequence). Deletions cut 3 bases from V and 4 bases from J, with 17 bases between.

This clone was counted between two and nine times. The V call is TRBV6-5, the J call TRBJ1-1, with D possibly matching TRBD1 (5 bases). V lost 3 bases and J 5 bases, leaving 7 bases between the germline ends. Germline CDR1 MNHEY, CDR2 SVGAGI. This CDR3 contains 12 residues. CDR3 loop: CASSYKGTEAFF. In DNA form, the CDR3 reads TGTGCCAGCAGTTATAAGGGGACTGAAGCTTTCTTT.

This clone was seen only a few times. The CDR3 bases are TGCGCCAGCAGCCTTTCTAGCGGGAGTCCGTACGAGCAGTACTTC. It encodes CASSLSSGSPYEQYF. The chain couples TRBV4-1 to TRBJ2-7; 10 positions match TRBD2. There are 15 residues in the CDR3. CDR1 is MGHRA and CDR2 is YSYEKL in the germline V gene. The trim removed 4 bases at V and 4 bases at J, leaving 7 bases unmatched.

This clone was recorded a few times. Within the sample, other DNA sequences also encode this same CDR3. V gene TRBV5-1 combines with J gene TRBJ1-1; D unresolved. Germline values: CDR1 SGHRS, CDR2 YFSETQ. V lost 1 base and J 1 base, leaving 2 bases between the germline ends. The CDR3 is 12 residues long. CDR3 nucleotides: TGCGCCAGCAGCTTGCAGAACACTGAAGCTTTCTTT. It translates to CASSLQNTEAFF.

This clone came up a few times. The chain links TRBV23-1 to TRBJ1-2; D possibly corresponds to TRBD1 (6 bases). TRBV23-1 is an ORF, with its function uncertain. The CDR3 is made up of 19 amino acids. V was shortened by 1 base and J by 5 bases, with 26 bases between the two germline ends. DNA of the CDR3: TGCGCCAGCAGTCAATTAGGGGGGGACATAGCAACATTCTTTTATGGCTACACCTTC. Its translation: CASSQLGGDIATFFYGYTF.

This clone was recorded a few times. The chain is built from TRBV19 and TRBJ1-1; a possible D gene is TRBD1 (6 bases). V lost 7 bases, J lost 3 bases, and 12 bases lay in between. The germline V gene encodes CDR1 LNHDA and CDR2 SQIVND (reference sequence). There are 13 residues in the CDR3. The CDR3 region is CASTAQGYTEAFF. The CDR3 nucleotides read TGTGCCAGTACCGCTCAGGGGTACACTGAAGCTTTCTTT. Variable domain in full (rest from reference TRBV19 and TRBJ1-1): DGGITQSPKYLFRKEGQNVTLSCEQNLNHDAMYWYRQDPGQGLRLIYYSQIVNDFQKGDIAEGYSVSREKKESFPLTVTSAQKNPTAFYLCASTAQGYTEAFFGQGTRLTVV.

The V and J genes are TRBV5-4 and TRBJ1-3, with 7 bases lining up with TRBD1. The CDR3 is made up of 15 amino acids. With 3 bases clipped from V and 0 bases from J, the junction kept 3 bases outside the gene matches. Germline V gene data show CDR1 as SGHNT and CDR2 as YYREEE (reference sequence). CDR3 region: CASSSGQYSGNTIYF. CDR3 nucleotide sequence: TGTGCCAGCAGCTCGGGACAGTACTCTGGAAACACCATATATTTT.

This clone was observed a handful of times. This chain joins TRBV29-1 and TRBJ1-2; D is possibly TRBD1 (6 bases). The CDR3 runs to 12 residues. CDR1 is SQVTM, CDR2 ANQGSEA, per germline. V was pared by 1 base and J by 6 bases, with 9 bases between. The chain's CDR3 is CSVEATGHGYTF. In DNA form, the CDR3 reads TGCAGCGTTGAAGCGACAGGTCATGGCTACACCTTC.

The rearrangement uses TRBV19 and TRBJ1-1; no reliable D call. The CDR3 has 12 residues. V lost 3 bases to trimming and J lost 5 bases, with 7 bases between them. Germline V gives CDR1 LNHDA, CDR2 SQIVND (reference sequence). The CDR3 is CASSMWRTEAFF. The CDR3, as DNA: TGTGCCAGTAGTATGTGGAGGACTGAAGCTTTCTTT.

CDR3 nucleotide sequence: TGTGCCAGCAGCTTAGTTTGGCTCAGCACTGAAGCTTTCTTT. Its protein is CASSLVWLSTEAFF. The V gene is TRBV7-2, the J gene TRBJ1-1, with D unresolved. CDR1 is SGHTA and CDR2 is FQGNSA in the germline V gene. The CDR3 is 14 residues long. Trimming pared 1 base from V and 4 bases from J, leaving 10 bases between.